This T cell receptor beta chain was captured by sequencing in a study of cytomegalovirus exposure and HLA in healthy donors. Study overall: A preliminary data release comprised 80 million to 95 million unique TCRs obtained from HLA-typed donors.

13 Jbeta primers and 60 Vbeta primers were used for the PCR. Original processing methods: It was a later analysis that counted tens of millions of unique TCR beta chains, of which roughly 11 million were shared. Libraries were prepared by immunoSEQ multiplex PCR; TCRdb keeps only in-frame clonotypes and omits some of them. The V and J calls and clone size were taken over from that table, and D and trimming were inferred from the DNA. Here the sample spans over 85,000 clones, 81% being singletons. This CDR3 is 14 amino acids long. Germline V CDR1 and CDR2: KGHSH, LQKENI. V lost 5 bases and J lost 3; bases outside the gene matches: 3.

What was sequenced was PBMCs. The chain joins TRBV18 to TRBJ2-3, with TRBD2 identical over 9 bases. This clonotype originated in a man aged 35-49 years in good health and CMV-seropositive. CDR3 loop: CASSVREGTDTQYF. In DNA form, the CDR3 reads TGTGCCAGCTCAGTGCGGGAGGGTACAGATACGCAGTATTTT.